This TCR beta chain was documented in a study of T cells after yellow fever vaccination. Per the germline V gene, CDR1 is DFQATT and CDR2 is SNEGSKA (reference sequence). The CDR3 contains 13 residues. V was cut by 2 bases and J by 5 bases, with 13 bases left in between. Production of TCR cDNA was by 5'RACE template switching, which also added a universal primer site and UMIs. MiXCR, run by TCRdb on the 5' RACE reads, gives a single entry per CDR3 protein. The sample has 600,000 to 750,000 distinct CDR3 sequences, about 12% seen once. The receptor was derived from a man aged 25 to 45 who received the YFV17D yellow fever vaccine. V and J are TRBV20-1 and TRBJ2-7; possibly TRBD2 for D (6 bases). The sequencing here drew on PBMCs, taken on the day of the yellow fever booster vaccination. CDR3 protein: CSARWGGEHEQYF. The CDR3 region has the DNA TGCAGTGCTAGATGGGGCGGGGAGCACGAGCAGTACTTC.